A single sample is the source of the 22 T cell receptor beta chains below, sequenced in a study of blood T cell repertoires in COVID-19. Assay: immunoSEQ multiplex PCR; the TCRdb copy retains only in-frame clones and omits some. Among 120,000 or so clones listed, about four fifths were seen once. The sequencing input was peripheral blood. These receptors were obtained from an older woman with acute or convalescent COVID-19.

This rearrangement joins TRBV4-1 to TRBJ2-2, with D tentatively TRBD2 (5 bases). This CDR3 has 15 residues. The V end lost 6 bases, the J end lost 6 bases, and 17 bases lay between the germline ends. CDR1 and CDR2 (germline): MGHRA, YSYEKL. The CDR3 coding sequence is TGCGCCAGCAGGCTGGGGTACGCGGGCCCCGGGGAGCTGTTTTTT. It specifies CASRLGYAGPGELFF.

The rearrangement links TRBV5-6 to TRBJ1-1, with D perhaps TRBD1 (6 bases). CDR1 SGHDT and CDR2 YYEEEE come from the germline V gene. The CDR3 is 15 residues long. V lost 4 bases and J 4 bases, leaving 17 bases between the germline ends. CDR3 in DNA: TGTGCCAGCAGCGATCTAGGGTCACAGGGCACTGAAGCTTTCTTT. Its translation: CASSDLGSQGTEAFF.

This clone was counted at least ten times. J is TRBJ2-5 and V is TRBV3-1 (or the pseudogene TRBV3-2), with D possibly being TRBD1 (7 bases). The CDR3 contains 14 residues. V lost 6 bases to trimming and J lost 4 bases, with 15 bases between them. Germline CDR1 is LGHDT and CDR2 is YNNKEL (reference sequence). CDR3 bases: TGTGCCAGCAGGGGACAGACGGAGGGAGAGACCCAGTACTTC. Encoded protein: CASRGQTEGETQYF.

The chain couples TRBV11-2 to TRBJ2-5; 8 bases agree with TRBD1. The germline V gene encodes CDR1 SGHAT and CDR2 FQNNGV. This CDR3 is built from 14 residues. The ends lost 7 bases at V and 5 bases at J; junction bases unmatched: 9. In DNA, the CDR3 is TGTGCCAGCACCGCTCCAGGGGGCGGTGAGACCCAGTACTTC. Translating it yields CASTAPGGGETQYF. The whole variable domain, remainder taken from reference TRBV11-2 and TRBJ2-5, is EAGVAQSPRYKIIEKRQSVAFWCNPISGHATLYWYQQILGQGPKLLIQFQNNGVVDDSQLPKDRFSAERLKGVDSTLKIQPAKLEDSAVYLCASTAPGGGETQYFGPGTRLLVL.

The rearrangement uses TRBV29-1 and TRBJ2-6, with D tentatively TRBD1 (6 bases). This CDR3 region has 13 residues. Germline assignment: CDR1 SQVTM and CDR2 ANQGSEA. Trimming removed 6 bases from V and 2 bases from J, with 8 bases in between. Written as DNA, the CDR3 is TGCAGCGTCGAGGGGGCTGGGGCCAACGTCCTGACTTTC. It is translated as CSVEGAGANVLTF.

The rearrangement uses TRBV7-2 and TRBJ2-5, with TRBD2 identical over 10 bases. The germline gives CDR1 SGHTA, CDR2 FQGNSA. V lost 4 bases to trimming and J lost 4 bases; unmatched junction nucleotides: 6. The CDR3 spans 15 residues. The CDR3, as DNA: TGTGCCAGCAGCTCGGGACTAGCGACTGGAGAGACCCAGTACTTC. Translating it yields CASSSGLATGETQYF.

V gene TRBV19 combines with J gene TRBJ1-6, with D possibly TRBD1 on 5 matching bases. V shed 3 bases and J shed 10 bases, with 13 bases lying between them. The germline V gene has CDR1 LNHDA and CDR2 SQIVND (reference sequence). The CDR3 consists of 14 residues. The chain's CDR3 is CASSMGQGNSPLHF. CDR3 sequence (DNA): TGTGCCAGTAGTATGGGGCAGGGTAACTCACCCCTCCACTTT.

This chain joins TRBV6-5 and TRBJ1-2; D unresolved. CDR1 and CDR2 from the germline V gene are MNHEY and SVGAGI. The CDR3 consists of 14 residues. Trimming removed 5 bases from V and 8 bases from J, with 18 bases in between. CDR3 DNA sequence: TGTGCCAGCAGTCAGTATCAGGCCCCGGAAGGCTACACCTTC. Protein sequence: CASSQYQAPEGYTF.

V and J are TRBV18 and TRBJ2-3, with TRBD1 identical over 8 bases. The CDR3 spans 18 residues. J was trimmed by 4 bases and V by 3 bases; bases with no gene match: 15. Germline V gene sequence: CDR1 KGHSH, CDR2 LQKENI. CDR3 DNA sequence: TGTGCCAGCTCACCCCGGAGAGGGCAGGGGGCGATTGCAGATACGCAGTATTTT. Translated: CASSPRRGQGAIADTQYF.

The CDR3 coding sequence is TGTGCCAGCAGTTTATTTGTCCAGGGTCTCGACAATGAGCAGTTCTTC. Translation gives CASSLFVQGLDNEQFF. The chain uses TRBV27 and TRBJ2-1, with D possibly matching TRBD1 (5 bases). The CDR3 is made up of 16 amino acids. The V and J ends lost 1 base and 5 bases respectively, with 15 bases between them. Germline CDR1 MNHEY, CDR2 SMNVEV (reference sequence).

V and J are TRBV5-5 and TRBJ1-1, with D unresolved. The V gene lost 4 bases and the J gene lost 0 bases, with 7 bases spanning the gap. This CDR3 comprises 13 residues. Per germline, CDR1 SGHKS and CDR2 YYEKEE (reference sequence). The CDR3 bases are TGTGCCAGCAGCCCGCGGGTGAACACTGAAGCTTTCTTT. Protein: CASSPRVNTEAFF.

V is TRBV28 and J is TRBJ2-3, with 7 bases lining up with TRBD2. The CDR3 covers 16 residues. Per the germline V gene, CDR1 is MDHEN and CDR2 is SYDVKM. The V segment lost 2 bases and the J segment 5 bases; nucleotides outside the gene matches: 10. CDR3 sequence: CASSLPLGAGVDTQYF. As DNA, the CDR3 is TGTGCCAGCAGTTTACCCCTCGGGGCGGGGGTAGATACGCAGTATTTT.

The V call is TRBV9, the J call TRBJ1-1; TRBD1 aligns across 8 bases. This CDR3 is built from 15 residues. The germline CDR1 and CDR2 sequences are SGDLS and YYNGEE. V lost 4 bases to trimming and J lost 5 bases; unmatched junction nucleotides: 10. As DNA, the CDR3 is TGTGCCAGCAGCCCATACCAGGGGGCGGGTACTGAAGCTTTCTTT. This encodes CASSPYQGAGTEAFF.

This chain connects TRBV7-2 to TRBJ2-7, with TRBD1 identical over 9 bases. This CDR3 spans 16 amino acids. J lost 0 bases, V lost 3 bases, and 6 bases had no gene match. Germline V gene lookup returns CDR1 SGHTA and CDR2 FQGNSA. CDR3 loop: CASSFRVGQGSYEQYF. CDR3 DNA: TGTGCCAGCAGCTTCCGGGTGGGACAGGGCTCCTACGAGCAGTACTTC.

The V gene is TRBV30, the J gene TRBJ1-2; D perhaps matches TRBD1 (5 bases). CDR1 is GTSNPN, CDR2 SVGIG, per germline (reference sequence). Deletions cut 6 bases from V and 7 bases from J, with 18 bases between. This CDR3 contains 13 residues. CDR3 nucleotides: TGTGCCTGCCCTGGTCCGGGGGGGATTGGCTACACCTTC. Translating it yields CACPGPGGIGYTF.

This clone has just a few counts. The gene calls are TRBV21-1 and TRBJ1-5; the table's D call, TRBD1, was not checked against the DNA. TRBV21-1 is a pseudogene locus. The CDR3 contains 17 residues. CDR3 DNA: TGTGCCAGCAGCAAAGGAAAGGGACAGTATAGCAATCAGCCCCAGCATTTT. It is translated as CASSKGKGQYSNQPQHF.

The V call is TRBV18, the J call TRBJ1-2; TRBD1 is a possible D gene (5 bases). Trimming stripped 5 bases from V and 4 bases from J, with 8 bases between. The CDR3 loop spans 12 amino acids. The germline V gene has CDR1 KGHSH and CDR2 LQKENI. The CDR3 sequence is CASSGDSYGYTF. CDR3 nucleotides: TGTGCCAGCTCAGGAGACAGCTATGGCTACACCTTC.

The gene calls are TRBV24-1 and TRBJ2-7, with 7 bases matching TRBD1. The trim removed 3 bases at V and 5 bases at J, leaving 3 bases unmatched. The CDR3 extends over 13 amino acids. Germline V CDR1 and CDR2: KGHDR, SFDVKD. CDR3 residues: CATSDDRVHEQYF. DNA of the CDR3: TGTGCCACCAGTGATGACAGGGTCCACGAGCAGTACTTC.

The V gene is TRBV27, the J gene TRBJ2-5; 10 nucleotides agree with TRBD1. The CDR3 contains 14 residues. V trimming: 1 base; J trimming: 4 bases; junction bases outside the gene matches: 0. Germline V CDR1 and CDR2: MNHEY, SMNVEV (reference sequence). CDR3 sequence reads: CASSLWTGGETQYF. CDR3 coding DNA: TGTGCCAGCAGTTTATGGACAGGGGGAGAGACCCAGTACTTC.

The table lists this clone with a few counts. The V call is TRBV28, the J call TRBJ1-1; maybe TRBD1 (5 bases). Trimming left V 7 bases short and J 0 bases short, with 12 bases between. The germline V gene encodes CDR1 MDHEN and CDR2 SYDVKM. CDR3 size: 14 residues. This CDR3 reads CASKLLQVNTEAFF. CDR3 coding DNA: TGTGCCAGCAAGCTACTACAGGTGAACACTGAAGCTTTCTTT.

CDR3 coding DNA: TGTGCCAGCAGCCAAGATCTGGCCCAAACAGGGGGAATCACTGAAGCTTTCTTT. Amino acid sequence: CASSQDLAQTGGITEAFF. The V and J genes are TRBV3-1 (or the pseudogene TRBV3-2) and TRBJ1-1; TRBD1 matches at 8 bases. V was clipped by 0 bases and J by 4 bases; unmatched bases: 13. The CDR3 is 18 amino acids. Germline V CDR1 and CDR2: LGHDT, YNNKEL (reference sequence).

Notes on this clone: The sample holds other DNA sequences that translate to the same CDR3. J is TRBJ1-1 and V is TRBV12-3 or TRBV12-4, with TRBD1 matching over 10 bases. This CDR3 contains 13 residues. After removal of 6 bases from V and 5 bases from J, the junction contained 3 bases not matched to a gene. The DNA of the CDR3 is TGTGCCAGCAGAAGGGACAGGGGAACTGAAGCTTTCTTT. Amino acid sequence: CASRRDRGTEAFF.